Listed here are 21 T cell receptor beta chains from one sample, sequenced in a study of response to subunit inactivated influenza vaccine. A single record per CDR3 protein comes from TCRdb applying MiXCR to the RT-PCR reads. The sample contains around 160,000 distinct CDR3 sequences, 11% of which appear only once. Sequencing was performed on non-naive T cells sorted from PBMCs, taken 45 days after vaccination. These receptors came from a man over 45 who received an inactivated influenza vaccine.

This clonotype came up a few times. The CDR3 loop is CASSLTSSEAFF. CDR3 bases: TGTGCCAGCAGCTTGACATCCTCCGAAGCTTTCTTT. This sequence joins TRBV5-6 and TRBJ1-1; no clear D. Germline V gives CDR1 SGHDT, CDR2 YYEEEE. The CDR3 is made up of 12 amino acids. V dropped 1 base and J dropped 8 bases, with 9 bases sitting between them.

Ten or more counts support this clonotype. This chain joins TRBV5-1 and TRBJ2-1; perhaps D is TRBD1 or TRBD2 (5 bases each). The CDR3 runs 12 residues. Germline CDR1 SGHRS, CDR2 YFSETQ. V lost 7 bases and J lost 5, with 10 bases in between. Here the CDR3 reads CASWDAHNEQFF. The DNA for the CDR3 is TGCGCCAGCTGGGACGCCCACAATGAGCAGTTCTTC.

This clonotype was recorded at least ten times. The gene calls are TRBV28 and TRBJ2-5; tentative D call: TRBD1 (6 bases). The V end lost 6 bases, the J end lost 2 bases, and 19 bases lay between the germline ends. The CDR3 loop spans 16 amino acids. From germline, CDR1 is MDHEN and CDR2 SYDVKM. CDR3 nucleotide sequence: TGTGCCAGCAGCCCGGCAGGGGCTGCCTCTCAAGAGACCCAGTACTTC. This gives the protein CASSPAGAASQETQYF.

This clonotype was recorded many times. The CDR3 bases are TGTGCCAGCAGCCGCGGGGGACAAGAGACCCAGTACTTC. This sequence encodes CASSRGGQETQYF. The chain recombines TRBV7-9 with TRBJ2-5, with 7 bases identical to TRBD2. CDR3 length: 13 amino acids. Germline V gene sequence: CDR1 SEHNR, CDR2 FQNEAQ (reference sequence). Unmatched junction bases numbered 2, after V lost 5 bases and J lost 2 bases.

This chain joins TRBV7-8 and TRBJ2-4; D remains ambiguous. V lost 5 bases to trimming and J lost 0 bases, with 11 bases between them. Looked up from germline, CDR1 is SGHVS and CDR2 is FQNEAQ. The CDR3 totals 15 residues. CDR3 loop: CASSPFRLAKNIQYF. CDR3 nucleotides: TGTGCCAGCAGCCCTTTTAGGCTAGCCAAAAACATTCAGTACTTC.

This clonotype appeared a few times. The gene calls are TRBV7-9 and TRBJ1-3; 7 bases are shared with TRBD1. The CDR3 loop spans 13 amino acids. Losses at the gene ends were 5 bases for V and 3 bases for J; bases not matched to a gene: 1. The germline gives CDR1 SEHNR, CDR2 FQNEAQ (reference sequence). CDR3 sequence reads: CASSQGVGNTIYF. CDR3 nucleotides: TGTGCCAGCAGCCAGGGGGTTGGAAACACCATATATTTT.

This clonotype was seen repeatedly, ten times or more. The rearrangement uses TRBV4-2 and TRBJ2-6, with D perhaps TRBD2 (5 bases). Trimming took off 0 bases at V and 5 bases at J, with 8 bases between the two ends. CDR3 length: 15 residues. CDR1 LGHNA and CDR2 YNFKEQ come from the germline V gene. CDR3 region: CASSQELARANVLTF. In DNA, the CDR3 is TGTGCCAGCAGCCAAGAGCTAGCTAGGGCCAACGTCCTGACTTTC.

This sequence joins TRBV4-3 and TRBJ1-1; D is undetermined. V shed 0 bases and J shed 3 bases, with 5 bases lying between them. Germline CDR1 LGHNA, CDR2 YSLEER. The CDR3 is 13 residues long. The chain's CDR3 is CASSQDHDTEAFF. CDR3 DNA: TGCGCCAGCAGCCAAGACCACGACACTGAAGCTTTCTTT.

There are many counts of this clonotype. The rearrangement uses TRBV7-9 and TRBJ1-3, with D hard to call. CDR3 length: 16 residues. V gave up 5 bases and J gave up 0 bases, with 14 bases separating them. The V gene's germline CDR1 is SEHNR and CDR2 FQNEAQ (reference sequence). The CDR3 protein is CASSPSRFTSGNTIYF. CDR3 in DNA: TGTGCCAGCAGCCCCAGCCGCTTTACCTCTGGAAACACCATATATTTT.

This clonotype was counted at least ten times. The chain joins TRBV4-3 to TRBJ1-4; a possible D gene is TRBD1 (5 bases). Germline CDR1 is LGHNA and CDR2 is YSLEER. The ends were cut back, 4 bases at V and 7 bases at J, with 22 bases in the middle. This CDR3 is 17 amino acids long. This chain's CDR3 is CASSRASQGRRGEKLFF. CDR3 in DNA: TGCGCCAGCAGCCGAGCGAGCCAGGGTAGGAGAGGTGAAAAACTGTTTTTT.

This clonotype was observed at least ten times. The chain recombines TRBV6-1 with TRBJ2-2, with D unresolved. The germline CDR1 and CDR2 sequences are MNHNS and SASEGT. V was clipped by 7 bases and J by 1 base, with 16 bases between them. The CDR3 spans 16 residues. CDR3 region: CASKKNRALNTGELFF. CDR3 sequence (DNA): TGTGCCAGCAAAAAGAACCGGGCTCTGAACACCGGGGAGCTGTTTTTT.

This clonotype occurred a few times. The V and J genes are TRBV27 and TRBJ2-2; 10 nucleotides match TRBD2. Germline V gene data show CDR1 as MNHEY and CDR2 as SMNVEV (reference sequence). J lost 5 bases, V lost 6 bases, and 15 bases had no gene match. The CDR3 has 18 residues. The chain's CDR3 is CASSVEGGLALETGELFF. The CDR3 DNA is TGTGCCAGCAGCGTGGAAGGGGGACTAGCGCTCGAGACCGGGGAGCTGTTTTTT.

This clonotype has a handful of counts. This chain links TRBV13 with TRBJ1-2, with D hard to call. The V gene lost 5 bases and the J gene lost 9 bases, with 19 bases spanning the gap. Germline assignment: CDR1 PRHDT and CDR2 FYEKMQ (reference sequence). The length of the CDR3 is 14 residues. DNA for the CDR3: TGTGCCAGCAGCCGTTCGTCTGGGAATTGGAGCTACACCTTC. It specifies CASSRSSGNWSYTF.

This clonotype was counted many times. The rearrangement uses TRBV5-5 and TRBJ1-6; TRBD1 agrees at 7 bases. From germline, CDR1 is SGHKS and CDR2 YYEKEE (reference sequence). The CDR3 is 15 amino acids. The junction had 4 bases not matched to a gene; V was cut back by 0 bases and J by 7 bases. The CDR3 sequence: CASSLASRGNSPLHF. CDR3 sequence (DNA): TGTGCCAGCAGCTTGGCCAGCAGGGGGAATTCACCCCTCCACTTT.

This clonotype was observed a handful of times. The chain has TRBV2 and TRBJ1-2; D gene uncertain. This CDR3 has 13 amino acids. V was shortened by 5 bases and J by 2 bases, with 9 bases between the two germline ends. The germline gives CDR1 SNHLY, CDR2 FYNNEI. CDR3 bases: TGTGCCAGCAGTTTAGTACAGAACTATGGCTACACCTTC. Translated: CASSLVQNYGYTF. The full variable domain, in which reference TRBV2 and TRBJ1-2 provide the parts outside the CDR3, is EPEVTQTPSHQVTQMGQEVILRCVPISNHLYFYWYRQILGQKVEFLVSFYNNEISEKSEIFDDQFSVERPDGSNFTLKIRSTKLEDSAMYFCASSLVQNYGYTFGSGTRLTVV.

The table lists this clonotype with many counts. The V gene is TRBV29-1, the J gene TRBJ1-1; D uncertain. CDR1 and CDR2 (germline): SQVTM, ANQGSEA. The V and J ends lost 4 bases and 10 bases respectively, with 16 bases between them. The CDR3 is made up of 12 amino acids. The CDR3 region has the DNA TGCAGCGTTGGGGCAGGTTACTCAATAGCTTTCTTT. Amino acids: CSVGAGYSIAFF.

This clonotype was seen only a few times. The CDR3, as DNA: TGTGCCAGCAGCCTCGGGACTAGCGGGGCTATTAGGAATGAGCAGTTCTTC. This encodes CASSLGTSGAIRNEQFF. V usage is TRBV7-2 and J usage is TRBJ2-1, with TRBD2 matching over 13 bases. The germline gives CDR1 SGHTA, CDR2 FQGNSA. The trim removed 5 bases at V and 7 bases at J, leaving 11 bases unmatched. The CDR3 is 17 residues long.

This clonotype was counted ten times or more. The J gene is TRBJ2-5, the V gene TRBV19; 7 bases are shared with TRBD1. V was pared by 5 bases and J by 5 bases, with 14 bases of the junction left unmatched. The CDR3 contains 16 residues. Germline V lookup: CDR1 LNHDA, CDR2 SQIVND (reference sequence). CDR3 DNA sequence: TGTGCCAGTAGTCCGGGGACAGATCCGCTTCGGGAGACCCAGTACTTC. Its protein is CASSPGTDPLRETQYF.

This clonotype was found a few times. The CDR3 region has the DNA TGTGCCAGCAGCCAAGAACGGGTAACGAAAACTGAAGCTTTCTTT. Protein product: CASSQERVTKTEAFF. J is TRBJ1-1 and V is TRBV3-1, with D uncertain. The CDR3 sequence is 15 residues long. The germline V gene encodes CDR1 LGHDT and CDR2 YNNKEL (reference sequence). The V end lost 0 bases, the J end lost 5 bases, and 13 bases lay between the germline ends.

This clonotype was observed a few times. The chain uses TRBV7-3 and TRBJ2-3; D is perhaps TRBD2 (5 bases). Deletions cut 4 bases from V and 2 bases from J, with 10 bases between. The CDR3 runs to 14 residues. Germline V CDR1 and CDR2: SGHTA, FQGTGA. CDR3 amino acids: CASSSGLLTDTQYF. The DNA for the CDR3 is TGTGCCAGCAGCTCTGGACTGCTCACAGATACGCAGTATTTT.

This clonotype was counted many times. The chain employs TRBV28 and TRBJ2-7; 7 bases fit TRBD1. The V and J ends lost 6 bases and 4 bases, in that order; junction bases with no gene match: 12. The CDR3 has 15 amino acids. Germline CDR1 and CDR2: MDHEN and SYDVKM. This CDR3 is CASSKSPGQLYEQYF. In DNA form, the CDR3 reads TGTGCCAGCAGCAAAAGCCCGGGACAGCTATACGAGCAGTACTTC. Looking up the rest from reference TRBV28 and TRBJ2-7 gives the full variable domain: DVKVTQSSRYLVKRTGEKVFLECVQDMDHENMFWYRQDPGLGLRLIYFSYDVKMKEKGDIPEGYSVSREKKERFSLILESASTNQTSMYLCASSKSPGQLYEQYFGPGTRLTVT.